This TCR beta chain was identified during a study of blood T cell repertoires in COVID-19. Some clones are missing from TCRdb's copy, which holds only in-frame ones; the method was immunoSEQ multiplex PCR. Among 150,000 to 200,000 clones listed, over 75% were seen once. The germline CDR1 and CDR2 sequences are LGHDT and YNNKEL (reference sequence). The CDR3 spans 15 residues. V dropped 5 bases and J dropped 3 bases, with 14 bases sitting between them. Sequencing input: peripheral blood. The clonotype comes from a man aged 50 or older with acute or convalescent COVID-19. The chain uses TRBV3-1 (or the pseudogene TRBV3-2) and TRBJ2-4; D ambiguous. For the CDR3, the DNA is TGTGCCAGCAGCTCCTCGCAGACGGGCAAAAACATTCAGTACTTC. Amino acid sequence: CASSSSQTGKNIQYF.